This T cell receptor beta chain was observed in a study of blood T cell repertoires in COVID-19. Trimming removed 3 bases from V and 3 bases from J, with 14 bases in between. The germline gives CDR1 KGHSH, CDR2 LQKENI. The CDR3 covers 15 residues. Sequencing was performed with immunoSEQ multiplex PCR; in TCRdb, only in-frame clones are kept and a portion is missing. Of 88,000 or so clones in the sample, over 75% were seen once. This rearrangement joins TRBV18 to TRBJ1-1; D unresolved. This TCR came from an elderly man with acute or convalescent COVID-19. The sequencing input was peripheral blood. CDR3 loop: CASSPAGVGYTEAFF. The CDR3 region has the DNA TGTGCCAGCTCACCGGCCGGGGTGGGTTACACTGAAGCTTTCTTT.